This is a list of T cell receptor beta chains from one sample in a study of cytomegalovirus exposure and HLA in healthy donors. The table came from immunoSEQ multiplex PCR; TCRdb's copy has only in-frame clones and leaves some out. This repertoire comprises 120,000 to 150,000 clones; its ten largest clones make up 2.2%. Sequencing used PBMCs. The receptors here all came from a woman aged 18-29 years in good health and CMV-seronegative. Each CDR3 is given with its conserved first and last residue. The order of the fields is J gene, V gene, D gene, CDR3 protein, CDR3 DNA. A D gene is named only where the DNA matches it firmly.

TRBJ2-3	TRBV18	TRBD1	CASSPIGGAGTDTQYF	TGTGCCAGCTCACCCATAGGGGGCGCTGGCACAGATACGCAGTATTTT
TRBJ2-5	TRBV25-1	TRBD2	CASSELGGSGRKETQYF	TGTGCCAGCAGTGAATTGGGGGGTAGCGGGAGAAAAGAGACCCAGTACTTC
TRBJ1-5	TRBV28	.	CASRAGQGRQPQHF	TGTGCCAGCAGGGCCGGGCAGGGCAGGCAGCCCCAGCATTTT
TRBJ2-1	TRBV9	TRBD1	CASSVLGTGNEQFF	TGTGCCAGCAGCGTGCTGGGGACAGGGAATGAGCAGTTCTTC
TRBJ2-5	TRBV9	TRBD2	CASSVEASGGPYQETQYF	TGTGCCAGCAGCGTAGAGGCTAGCGGGGGCCCGTACCAAGAGACCCAGTACTTC
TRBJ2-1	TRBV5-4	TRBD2	CASSSGLAGEREQFF	TGTGCCAGCAGCTCGGGACTAGCGGGAGAGAGAGAGCAGTTCTTC
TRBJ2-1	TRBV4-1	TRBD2	CASSQEVGLAYYNEQFF	TGCGCCAGCAGCCAAGAGGTGGGACTAGCGTACTACAATGAGCAGTTCTTC
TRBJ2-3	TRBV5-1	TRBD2	CASSYVAGGDGTDTQYF	TGCGCCAGCAGCTACGTAGCGGGAGGGGACGGCACAGATACGCAGTATTTT
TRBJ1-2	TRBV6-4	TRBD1	CASSEDRGRGYTF	TGTGCCAGCAGTGAGGACAGGGGTCGTGGCTACACCTTC
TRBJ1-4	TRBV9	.	CASNTGQSTNEKLFF	TGTGCCAGCAACACCGGACAGTCAACTAATGAAAAACTGTTTTTT
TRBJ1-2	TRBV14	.	CASSPTGIYGYTF	TGTGCCAGCAGCCCAACAGGAATCTATGGCTACACCTTC
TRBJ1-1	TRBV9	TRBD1	CASSVGGGQGTEAFF	TGTGCCAGCAGCGTAGGAGGGGGCCAGGGGACTGAAGCTTTCTTT
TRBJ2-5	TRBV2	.	CASSPYQETQYF	TGTGCCAGCAGTCCATACCAAGAGACCCAGTACTTC
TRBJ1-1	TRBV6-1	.	CASSSGIGTEAFF	TGTGCCAGCAGTTCGGGGATTGGCACTGAAGCTTTCTTT
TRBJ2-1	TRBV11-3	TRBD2	CASSLGLARDEQFF	TGTGCCAGCAGCTTAGGACTAGCTCGCGATGAGCAGTTCTTC
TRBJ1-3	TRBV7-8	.	CASSSRGHGSLSGNTIYF	TGTGCCAGCAGCTCAAGGGGACATGGCAGTCTCTCTGGAAACACCATATATTTT
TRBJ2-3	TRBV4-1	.	CASSQVNLIAADTQYF	TGCGCCAGCAGCCAAGTAAACCTTATAGCAGCAGATACGCAGTATTTT
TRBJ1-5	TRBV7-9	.	CASSQDIFGNQPQHF	TGTGCCAGCAGCCAAGACATTTTTGGCAATCAGCCCCAGCATTTT
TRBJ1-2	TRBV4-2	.	CASSQDRGAFYGYTF	TGTGCCAGCAGCCAAGACCGGGGAGCCTTCTATGGCTACACCTTC
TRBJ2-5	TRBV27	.	CASSSRRSQAKYKKETQYF	TGTGCCAGCAGTTCGCGTCGGTCGCAGGCCAAATACAAAAAAGAGACCCAGTACTTC
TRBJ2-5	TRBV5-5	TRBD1	CASSHDRGGETQYF	TGTGCCAGCAGCCACGACAGGGGCGGAGAGACCCAGTACTTC
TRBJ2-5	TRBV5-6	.	CASSSTGTQYF	TGTGCCAGCAGCTCCACAGGGACCCAGTACTTC